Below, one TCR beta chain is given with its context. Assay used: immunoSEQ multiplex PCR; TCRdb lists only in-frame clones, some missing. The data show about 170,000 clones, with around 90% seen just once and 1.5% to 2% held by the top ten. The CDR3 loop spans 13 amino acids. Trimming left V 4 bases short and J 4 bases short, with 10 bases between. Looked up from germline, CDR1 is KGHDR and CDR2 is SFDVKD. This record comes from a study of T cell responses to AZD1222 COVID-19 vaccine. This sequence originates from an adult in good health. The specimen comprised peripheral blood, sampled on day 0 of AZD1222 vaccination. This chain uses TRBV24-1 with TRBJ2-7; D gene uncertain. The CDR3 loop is CATSEAGSYEQYF. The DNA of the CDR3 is TGTGCCACCAGTGAAGCAGGATCTTACGAGCAGTACTTC.